The rows below give T cell receptor beta chains drawn from one sample of a study of T cell changes during pregnancy in multiple sclerosis. Clones were read by immunoSEQ multiplex PCR, and TCRdb kept only the in-frame ones, dropping some. Here the sample spans 60,000 to 85,000 clones, about nine tenths being singletons. This specimen consisted of peripheral blood, obtained in the first trimester of pregnancy. These receptors came from a female donor with multiple sclerosis, enrolled in a pregnancy study. The CDR3 runs from the conserved cysteine through the conserved F or W. Fields, in order: D gene, clone size, V gene, J gene, CDR3 protein, CDR3 DNA. The D gene is left open where the match is weak. Not all rows give a size; the values are once, few, many and, for expanded clones, a class.

TRBD2,NA,TRBV18,TRBJ2-3,CASSPTAGGSTDTQYF,TGTGCCAGCTCACCAACAGCGGGGGGTAGCACAGATACGCAGTATTTT
TRBD2,NA,TRBV28,TRBJ2-5,CASSPGLAGEETQYF,TGTGCCAGCAGTCCCGGACTAGCGGGAGAAGAGACCCAGTACTTC
TRBD2,once,TRBV7-9,TRBJ2-1,CASCRTSGSYNEQFF,TGTGCCAGCTGTCGAACTAGCGGGAGCTACAATGAGCAGTTCTTC
NA,once,TRBV11-1,TRBJ1-1,CASSLNPPGFEAFF,TGTGCCAGCAGCTTAAACCCTCCTGGCTTTGAAGCTTTCTTT
TRBD1,NA,TRBV19,TRBJ1-1,CASSSWTGKNTEAFF,TGTGCCAGTTCCTCCTGGACAGGGAAGAACACTGAAGCTTTCTTT
NA,NA,TRBV19,TRBJ2-7,CASSDNRQTYEQYF,TGTGCCAGTAGCGATAACCGACAGACCTACGAGCAGTACTTC
NA,NA,TRBV6-1,TRBJ1-5,CASSEQQIQPQHF,TGTGCCAGCAGTGAGCAACAGATTCAGCCCCAGCATTTT
NA,NA,TRBV30,TRBJ1-6,CAWSTGEFSPLHF,TGTGCCTGGAGTACGGGTGAATTTTCACCCCTCCACTTT
TRBD2,once,TRBV29-1,TRBJ2-1,CSAPAGLGQFF,TGCAGCGCCCCAGCGGGACTGGGGCAGTTCTTC
NA,NA,TRBV2,TRBJ2-2,CASYPEGNTGELFF,TGTGCCAGCTACCCGGAGGGGAACACCGGGGAGCTGTTTTTT
TRBD1,once,TRBV18,TRBJ2-3,CASSLGQGSDTQYF,TGTGCCAGCTCACTGGGACAGGGATCAGATACGCAGTATTTT
NA,NA,TRBV2,TRBJ1-1,CASRGDGFTEAFF,TGTGCCAGCAGAGGTGACGGGTTCACTGAAGCTTTCTTT
TRBD2,NA,TRBV7-3,TRBJ2-1,CASSRGLAGGVGEQFF,TGTGCCAGCAGCCGAGGACTAGCGGGAGGTGTTGGTGAGCAGTTCTTC
TRBD2,NA,TRBV5-8,TRBJ2-2,CASSSGLAGNTGELFF,TGTGCCAGCAGCTCGGGACTAGCGGGGAACACCGGGGAGCTGTTTTTT
NA,NA,TRBV30,TRBJ2-1,CAWTRGRDRGASGRGYNEQFF,TGTGCCTGGACGAGGGGGCGGGACAGGGGTGCTAGCGGGAGAGGTTACAATGAGCAGTTCTTC
TRBD1,NA,TRBV5-4,TRBJ1-2,CASSQAGTGLNYGYTF,TGTGCCAGCAGCCAGGCCGGGACAGGGTTAAACTATGGCTACACCTTC
NA,NA,TRBV30,TRBJ1-4,CAWSGSLLNEKLFF,TGTGCCTGGAGCGGGAGCCTACTTAATGAAAAACTGTTTTTT
TRBD2,NA,TRBV9,TRBJ2-2,CASSNSGRAERELFF,TGTGCCAGCAGCAATAGCGGGAGGGCCGAAAGGGAGCTGTTTTTT
TRBD2,once,TRBV7-8,TRBJ2-2,CASSQRVAGGRTGELFF,TGTGCCAGCAGCCAAAGAGTAGCGGGGGGGCGTACCGGGGAGCTGTTTTTT
TRBD1,few,TRBV29-1,TRBJ1-1,CSVEGWTGMNTEAFF,TGCAGCGTTGAAGGATGGACAGGGATGAACACTGAAGCTTTCTTT
TRBD2,NA,TRBV7-8,TRBJ2-3,CASSSHRTSGGTDTQYF,TGTGCCAGCAGCTCCCATCGGACTAGCGGGGGCACAGATACGCAGTATTTT
NA,NA,TRBV5-4,TRBJ2-3,CASSARDSDTQYF,TGTGCCAGCAGCGCGCGGGACTCAGATACGCAGTATTTT
NA,NA,TRBV7-9,TRBJ1-2,CASSPTLGQSYGYTF,TGTGCCAGCAGCCCAACCCTCGGACAGAGCTATGGCTACACCTTC
NA,once,TRBV9,TRBJ2-1,CASSVDGGREQFF,TGTGCCAGCAGCGTAGATGGTGGGAGGGAGCAGTTCTTC
TRBD1,NA,TRBV6-1,TRBJ1-1,CASSVQGGGTEAFF,TGTGCCAGCAGTGTACAGGGGGGTGGCACTGAAGCTTTCTTT
NA,NA,TRBV19,TRBJ2-7,CASSHPGRTAPVEQYF,TGTGCCAGTAGTCACCCCGGACGGACAGCACCCGTCGAGCAGTACTTC
TRBD2,once,TRBV6-4,TRBJ2-1,CASSLGRGSGHNEQFF,TGTGCCAGCAGCCTGGGGAGGGGAAGTGGTCACAATGAGCAGTTCTTC
NA,NA,TRBV6-5,TRBJ2-5,CASSYSGRQETQYF,TGTGCCAGCAGTTACTCCGGTCGCCAAGAGACCCAGTACTTC
TRBD1,NA,TRBV15,TRBJ1-3,CATSRRTGGQSGNTIYF,TGTGCCACCAGCAGACGTACAGGGGGCCAGTCTGGAAACACCATATATTTT
NA,NA,TRBV28,TRBJ2-5,CASSLPRETQYF,TGTGCCAGCAGTTTACCGAGAGAGACCCAGTACTTC
TRBD1,NA,TRBV5-5,TRBJ2-3,CASSLGGGENTDTQYF,TGTGCCAGCAGCTTGGGAGGGGGCGAAAACACAGATACGCAGTATTTT
NA,NA,TRBV14,TRBJ1-4,CASSQTAGDEKLFF,TGTGCCAGCAGCCAAACCGCCGGGGATGAAAAACTGTTTTTT
NA,NA,TRBV9,TRBJ2-7,CASSVEAASSYEQYF,TGTGCCAGCAGCGTAGAGGCGGCAAGCTCCTACGAGCAGTACTTC
TRBD2,NA,TRBV13,TRBJ2-1,CASSRLAGVSKVSYNEQFF,TGTGCCAGCAGCCGACTAGCGGGAGTATCGAAGGTATCCTACAATGAGCAGTTCTTC
TRBD2,NA,TRBV11-3,TRBJ2-2,CASSFGGGPPGELFF,TGTGCCAGCAGCTTCGGCGGGGGGCCTCCCGGGGAGCTGTTTTTT
NA,NA,TRBV5-1,TRBJ2-7,CASSKSGSSYEQYF,TGCGCCAGCAGTAAGTCCGGGAGCTCCTACGAGCAGTACTTC
TRBD1,NA,TRBV30,TRBJ1-1,CAWSPGQGAPNTEAFF,TGTGCCTGGAGTCCGGGACAGGGGGCGCCGAACACTGAAGCTTTCTTT
TRBD2,NA,TRBV5-1,TRBJ2-1,CASSLGTGGAYNEQFF,TGCGCCAGCAGCTTGGGGACGGGAGGGGCCTACAATGAGCAGTTCTTC
TRBD2,NA,TRBV18,TRBJ2-5,CASSPGTSGFQETQYF,TGTGCCAGCTCGCCAGGGACTAGCGGATTCCAAGAGACCCAGTACTTC
NA,NA,TRBV11-1,TRBJ2-3,CASSSEVAFSTDTQYF,TGTGCCAGCAGCAGCGAGGTGGCGTTTAGCACAGATACGCAGTATTTT
TRBD1,once,TRBV19,TRBJ1-5,CASRNRGGNQPQHF,TGTGCCAGTAGGAACAGGGGGGGCAATCAGCCCCAGCATTTT
NA,NA,TRBV20-1,TRBJ2-1,CSALDNEQFF,TGCAGTGCCCTAGACAATGAGCAGTTCTTC
NA,NA,TRBV5-1,TRBJ1-3,CASSFTSRDYEGNTIYF,TGCGCCAGCAGCTTTACCTCGCGGGACTATGAGGGAAACACCATATATTTT
TRBD1,NA,TRBV27,TRBJ2-7,CASTNPGTESYEQYF,TGTGCCAGTACCAACCCCGGGACAGAGAGCTACGAGCAGTACTTC
NA,NA,TRBV6-1,TRBJ1-5,CASSQLGQPNQPQHF,TGTGCCAGCAGCCAACTCGGACAGCCCAATCAGCCCCAGCATTTT
TRBD2,NA,TRBV14,TRBJ2-3,CASSQDYRTSGFTDTQYF,TGTGCCAGCAGCCAAGATTACCGGACTAGCGGATTCACAGATACGCAGTATTTT
NA,NA,TRBV5-6,TRBJ1-2,CASSLVQDYGYTF,TGTGCCAGCAGCTTGGTACAGGACTATGGCTACACCTTC
TRBD1,NA,TRBV6-1,TRBJ1-1,CASSPTGTGTEAFF,TGTGCCAGCAGTCCTACCGGGACAGGGACTGAAGCTTTCTTT
NA,NA,TRBV7-9,TRBJ1-5,CASSPTRNQPQHF,TGTGCCAGCAGCCCCACACGTAATCAGCCCCAGCATTTT
NA,NA,TRBV9,TRBJ2-3,CASSPRGAADTQYF,TGTGCCAGCAGCCCACGGGGGGCCGCAGATACGCAGTATTTT
TRBD1,NA,TRBV5-1,TRBJ1-3,CASSLMGQGVSGNTIYF,TGCGCCAGCAGCTTGATGGGACAGGGGGTTTCTGGAAACACCATATATTTT